This passage covers 12 T cell receptor beta chains from one sample sequenced in a study of blood T cell repertoires in COVID-19. Clones were sequenced by immunoSEQ multiplex PCR, and TCRdb holds only the in-frame ones, with some missing. Among 200,000 to 250,000 clones listed, about 80% were seen once. What was sequenced was PBMCs or T cells enriched from blood (not recorded which). These receptor sequences come from a woman aged 45-65 years who had been exposed to COVID-19.

V gene TRBV7-2 combines with J gene TRBJ1-1; TRBD1 might be the D (5 bases). Germline CDR1 reads SGHTA; CDR2 reads FQGNSA. The CDR3 consists of 16 residues. V gave up 1 base and J gave up 3 bases, with 15 bases separating them. The CDR3 region has the DNA TGTGCCAGCAGCTTAGGGGGCTGGCTGAAGGACACTGAAGCTTTCTTT. Its protein is CASSLGGWLKDTEAFF.

The genes are TRBV3-1 (or the pseudogene TRBV3-2) and TRBJ1-1, with 8 bases matching TRBD1. Germline trimming cut 1 base from V and 5 bases from J; bases unmatched to any gene: 9. CDR3 size: 16 residues. Germline CDR1 is LGHDT and CDR2 is YNNKEL (reference sequence). CDR3 bases: TGTGCCAGCAGCCAAGCGGATGGCAGGGGGCGAACTGAAGCTTTCTTT. It yields the protein CASSQADGRGRTEAFF.

The rearrangement joins TRBV7-2 to TRBJ1-5, with a weak D call TRBD1 (5 bases). The V gene's germline CDR1 is SGHTA and CDR2 FQGNSA. The CDR3 runs to 11 residues. V was trimmed by 4 bases and J by 9 bases, leaving 7 bases between them. The CDR3 loop is CASSSGGPQHF. CDR3 DNA: TGTGCCAGCAGCTCCGGGGGGCCCCAGCATTTT.

This clone came up once. The chain employs TRBV5-1 and TRBJ2-3; tentative D call: TRBD2 (6 bases). The CDR3 spans 16 residues. The germline CDR1 and CDR2 sequences are SGHRS and YFSETQ. Trimming removed 0 bases at V and 11 bases at J, with 22 bases between. CDR3 nucleotide sequence: TGCGCCAGCAGCTTGGCCGGGAGCGGGCCACAGATACAGCAGTATTTT. This translates into CASSLAGSGPQIQQYF.

The chain carries TRBV5-1 and TRBJ1-3; the match to TRBD1 covers 8 bases. CDR3 length equals 14 residues. V trimming: 3 bases; J trimming: 7 bases; junction bases outside the gene matches: 6. CDR1 and CDR2 (germline): SGHRS, YFSETQ. DNA of the CDR3: TGCGCCAGCAGCTCGGGACAGGAGAAGAACACCATATATTTT. Its protein product is CASSSGQEKNTIYF.

The rearrangement joins TRBV5-4 to TRBJ1-4; D possibly corresponds to TRBD1 (6 bases). CDR1 and CDR2 from the germline V gene are SGHNT and YYREEE (reference sequence). The V end was cut by 2 bases, the J end by 7 bases, with 12 bases between. The CDR3 has 14 amino acids. CDR3 residues: CASSFQGMGEKLFF. CDR3 nucleotide sequence: TGTGCCAGCAGCTTCCAGGGGATGGGTGAAAAACTGTTTTTT.

This rearrangement joins TRBV28 to TRBJ1-4; possibly TRBD1 for D (6 bases). The CDR3 is 16 residues long. Per germline, CDR1 MDHEN and CDR2 SYDVKM. V dropped 7 bases and J dropped 2 bases, with 17 bases sitting between them. The CDR3, as DNA: TGTGCCAGCAAAACAGGGCAGGATGGGACTAATGAAAAACTGTTTTTT. Translating it yields CASKTGQDGTNEKLFF.

The chain carries TRBV19 and TRBJ2-1; 8 nucleotides match TRBD2. The CDR3 has 14 residues. Unmatched junction bases numbered 5, after V lost 6 bases and J lost 4 bases. CDR1 and CDR2 (germline): LNHDA, SQIVND (reference sequence). The CDR3 here is CASSPSGGYNEQFF. In DNA form, the CDR3 reads TGTGCCAGTAGCCCCAGCGGGGGTTACAATGAGCAGTTCTTC.

V is TRBV30 and J is TRBJ1-6, with a tentative D call TRBD1 (5 bases). This CDR3 region has 17 residues. V dropped 1 base and J dropped 9 bases, with 22 bases sitting between them. CDR1 is GTSNPN and CDR2 is SVGIG in the germline V gene (reference sequence). The CDR3 loop is CAWSAAGGATLVSPLHF. The CDR3 coding sequence is TGTGCCTGGAGTGCCGCGGGGGGTGCGACTTTGGTTTCACCCCTCCACTTT.

This chain links TRBV7-2 with TRBJ1-2, with TRBD1 as a possible D gene (6 bases). There are 15 residues in the CDR3. The germline gives CDR1 SGHTA, CDR2 FQGNSA. V lost 3 bases, J lost 4 bases, and 15 bases lay in between. CDR3 residues: CASSLAHREIYGYTF. The CDR3 coding sequence is TGTGCCAGCAGCTTGGCACACAGGGAAATCTATGGCTACACCTTC.

This clone was counted a few times. The chain combines TRBV29-1 with TRBJ1-2, with TRBD1 as a possible D gene (5 bases). With 4 bases removed from V and 8 bases from J, the gap between germline ends came to 11 bases. The length of the CDR3 is 11 residues. CDR1 and CDR2 from the germline V gene are SQVTM and ANQGSEA. CDR3 DNA sequence: TGCAGCGTTGTACAGGCGCTCGGCTACACCTTC. Its translation: CSVVQALGYTF.

The chain employs TRBV5-6 and TRBJ1-5, with TRBD1 matching over 7 bases. The J segment lost 5 bases and the V segment lost 4 bases, leaving 9 bases of the junction unmatched. CDR1 is SGHDT, CDR2 YYEEEE, per germline. The CDR3 is 15 residues long. The CDR3 loop reads CASSVRGLGDQPQHF. The CDR3 bases are TGTGCCAGCAGCGTGAGGGGGCTCGGGGATCAGCCCCAGCATTTT.